This entry is about one TCR beta chain. Its specificity is not known. What was sequenced were expressed TCRB transcripts, since all of the isolated RNA had been reverse transcribed. Assay used: immunoSEQ multiplex PCR; TCRdb lists only in-frame clones, some missing. Of some 640,000 clones listed, about 14% are singletons. Germline V gene sequence: CDR1 GTSNPN, CDR2 SVGIG (reference sequence). This CDR3 is built from 13 residues. V lost 4 bases and J lost 6; bases outside the gene matches: 1. Sorting of CD4+ naive, central memory, regulatory and stem cell-like memory cells was performed via CD45RO/CCR7/CD25/CD127/CD95/CD27. This specimen comes from a study of beta chain features in type 1 diabetes. Regarding the study as a whole: There was no resolution here of whether HLA type influences TCRB rearrangement. TCRB CDR3s from Type 1 diabetes patients were moderately but significantly shorter in all four CD4+ subsets. Patients' naive, central memory and Treg TCRB repertoires seemed closer to one another than those of healthy donors.

This receptor was obtained from a man in his late teens or twenties with type 1 diabetes. Source material: naive CD4+ T cells from blood. The rearrangement joins TRBV30 to TRBJ2-1; 12 positions match TRBD2. The CDR3 loop reads CAWTSGRGNEQFF. As DNA, the CDR3 is TGTGCCTGGACTAGCGGGAGGGGCAATGAGCAGTTCTTC.